These T cell receptor beta chains were read from a single sample in a study of blood T cell repertoires in COVID-19. Assay: immunoSEQ multiplex PCR; the TCRdb copy retains only in-frame clones and omits some. Seen here are approximately 290,000 clones, around 82% observed once, and the top ten hold roughly 14%. The specimen sequenced was peripheral blood. These receptors were collected from a person aged 70 to 80 with COVID-19, enrolled during active disease. Both conserved end residues are trimmed from each CDR3.

TRBV4-3,TRBJ1-1,ASSQVFGGSAEAF
TRBV28,TRBJ1-2,ASSAPQGAYGYT
TRBV5-5,TRBJ2-7,ASSPRLGAEQY
TRBV5-1,TRBJ2-5,ASSLGAGNQETQY
TRBV5-1,TRBJ2-2,ASSSRGLSGIVTGELF
TRBV19,TRBJ2-1,ASSMPGQGGSEQF
TRBV10-3,TRBJ1-2,AIPPGESGGYT
TRBV30,TRBJ1-4,ATDTGQKAEKLF
TRBV6-5,TRBJ1-1,ASISRAGESTEAF
TRBV19,TRBJ1-2,ASSLSGTDYGYT
TRBV5-6,TRBJ1-1,ARKTYNTEAF